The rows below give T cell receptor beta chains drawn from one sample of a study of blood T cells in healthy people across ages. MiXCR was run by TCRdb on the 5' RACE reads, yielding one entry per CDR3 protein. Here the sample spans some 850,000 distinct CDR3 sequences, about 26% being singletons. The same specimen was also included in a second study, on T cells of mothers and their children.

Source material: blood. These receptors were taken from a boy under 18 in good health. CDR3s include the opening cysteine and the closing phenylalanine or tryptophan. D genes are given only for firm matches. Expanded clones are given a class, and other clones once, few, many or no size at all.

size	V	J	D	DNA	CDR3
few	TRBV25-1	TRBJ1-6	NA	TGTGCCAGCAGTGATCAGCGAACCCTCCACTTT	CASSDQRTLHF
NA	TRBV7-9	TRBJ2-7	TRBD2	TGTGCCAGCAGGCCCATCACTAGCGGGGGCTACGAGCAGTACTTC	CASRPITSGGYEQYF
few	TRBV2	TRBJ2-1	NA	TGTGCCAGCAGTGAAGTCTCTTTTAAGGGCCTAACCTACAATGAGCAGTTCTTC	CASSEVSFKGLTYNEQFF
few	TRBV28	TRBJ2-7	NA	TGTGCCAGCAGTGGCAGGGGGGGCTGGTCCTACGAGCAGTACTTC	CASSGRGGWSYEQYF
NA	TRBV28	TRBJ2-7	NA	TGTGCCAGCAGTTGGGGGGAAGGGGGCTCCTACGAGCAGTACTTC	CASSWGEGGSYEQYF
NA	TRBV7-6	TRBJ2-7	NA	TGTGCCAGCAGCGCGACCCAGGACTACGAGCAGTACTTC	CASSATQDYEQYF
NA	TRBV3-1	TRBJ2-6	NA	TGTGCCAGCGAATCGCCCGGGGCCAACGTCCTGACTTTC	CASESPGANVLTF
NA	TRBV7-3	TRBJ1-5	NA	TGTGCCAGCAGCCAAACTCGAAGTTGCAATCAGCCCCAGCATTTT	CASSQTRSCNQPQHF
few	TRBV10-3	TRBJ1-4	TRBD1	TGTGCCATCAGTGAGTTGACAGGGGGCAATGAAAAACTGTTTTTT	CAISELTGGNEKLFF
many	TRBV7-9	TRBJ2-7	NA	TGTGCCAGCAGCCGTACGGTCTACGAGCAGTACTTC	CASSRTVYEQYF
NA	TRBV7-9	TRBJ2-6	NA	TGTGCCAGCAGCCCCAACAGATGGGGGGCCAACGTCCTGACTTTC	CASSPNRWGANVLTF
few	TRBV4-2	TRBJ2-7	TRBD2	TGTGCCAGCAGCCAATCTAACGCGGGGGAGAAGACCTACGAGCAGTACTTC	CASSQSNAGEKTYEQYF
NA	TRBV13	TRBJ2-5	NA	TGTGCCAGCAACCGGGACACACAAGAGACCCAGTACTTC	CASNRDTQETQYF
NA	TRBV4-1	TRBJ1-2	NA	TGCGCCAGCAGCCAAGAGATCCGGACCTTCCCTTTTTACTATGGCTACACCTTC	CASSQEIRTFPFYYGYTF
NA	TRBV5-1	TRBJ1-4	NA	TGCGCCAGCAGCTTGGGACCGCTGGGGACTGGTGGTGAAAAACTGTTTTTT	CASSLGPLGTGGEKLFF
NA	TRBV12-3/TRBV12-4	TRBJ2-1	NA	TGTGCCAGCAGTTTAAGGTCGGGACGTATAAATGAGCAGTTCTTC	CASSLRSGRINEQFF
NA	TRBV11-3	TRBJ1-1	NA	TGTGCCAGCAGCGGAGGGGGGGTGACTGAAGCTTTCTTT	CASSGGGVTEAFF
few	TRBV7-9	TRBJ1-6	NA	TGTGCCAGCAGCTTAGAAACAGGGAACAATTCACCCCTCCACTTT	CASSLETGNNSPLHF
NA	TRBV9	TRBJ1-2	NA	TGTGCCAGCAGCGTTGGAAGGGATACGCTGAACTATGGCTACACCTTC	CASSVGRDTLNYGYTF
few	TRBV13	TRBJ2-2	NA	TGTGCCAGCAGCTCAGAGGGGAGGAGGAACACCGGGGAGCTGTTTTTT	CASSSEGRRNTGELFF
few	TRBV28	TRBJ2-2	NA	TGTGCCAGCAGTTGGGGCAGCACCACCGGGGAGCTGTTTTTT	CASSWGSTTGELFF
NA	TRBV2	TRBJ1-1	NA	TGTGCCAGCATCCGCAATCCTAACACTGAAGCTTTCTTT	CASIRNPNTEAFF
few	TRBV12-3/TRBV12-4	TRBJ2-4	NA	TGTGCCAGCAGCCACCAGGGGCTCGCGGAGAACATTCAGTACTTC	CASSHQGLAENIQYF
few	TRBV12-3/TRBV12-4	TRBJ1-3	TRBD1	TGTGCCAGCAGTTGGACAGGGGACGGAAACACTATATATTTT	CASSWTGDGNTIYF
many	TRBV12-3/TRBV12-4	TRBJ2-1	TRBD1	TGTGCCAGCAGTAAAGGGACAGGGGACTCCTACAATGAGCAGTTCTTC	CASSKGTGDSYNEQFF
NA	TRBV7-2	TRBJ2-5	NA	TGTGCCAGCAGCCCCAACGTCGGGAATTCGGCCCAGTACTTC	CASSPNVGNSAQYF
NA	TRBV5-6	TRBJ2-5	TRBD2	TGTGCCAGCAGCTGGGGACGAGGACTAGCGGGGGAATCACAAGAGACCCAGTACTTC	CASSWGRGLAGESQETQYF
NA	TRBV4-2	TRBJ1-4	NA	TGTGCCAGCAGCCCCCAGCCCCTGCGAGATGAAAAACTGTTTTTT	CASSPQPLRDEKLFF
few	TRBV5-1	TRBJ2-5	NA	TGCGCCAGCAGCTTGCTGGGGACACCTCAAGAGACCCAGTACTTC	CASSLLGTPQETQYF
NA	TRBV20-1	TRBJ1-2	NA	TGCAGTGCTAGAGCGGCAGGGGTCTATGGCTACACCTTC	CSARAAGVYGYTF
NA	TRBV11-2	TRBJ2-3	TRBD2	TGTGCCAGCAGCCCTACCGGGGGGACTAGGACCACAGATACGCAGTATTTT	CASSPTGGTRTTDTQYF
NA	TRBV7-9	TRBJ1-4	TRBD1	TGTGCCAGCAGCACCCGAGAGAGACAGGGGGCCGGTGAAAAACTGTTTTTT	CASSTRERQGAGEKLFF
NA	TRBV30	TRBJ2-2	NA	TGTGCCTGGGACCCATTGTTCGCCGGGGAGCTGTTTTTT	CAWDPLFAGELFF
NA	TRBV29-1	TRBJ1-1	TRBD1	TGCAGCGTTCAAAGGACAGGGATGAACACTGAAGCTTTCTTT	CSVQRTGMNTEAFF
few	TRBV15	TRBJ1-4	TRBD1	TGTGCCACCAGCAATTTCCGACAGGGAGGTGAAAAACTGTTTTTT	CATSNFRQGGEKLFF
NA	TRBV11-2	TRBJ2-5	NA	TGTGCCAGCAGCCCGCATGGAGGGGGACAAGAGACCCAGTACTTC	CASSPHGGGQETQYF
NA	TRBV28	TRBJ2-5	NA	TGTGCCAGCAGGGGCCGGACAGAGCAGTACTTC	CASRGRTEQYF
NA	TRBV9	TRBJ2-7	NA	TGTGCCAGCAGCGTAGGGAGGGTCGCCACCTACGAGCAGTACTTC	CASSVGRVATYEQYF
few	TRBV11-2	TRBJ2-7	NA	TGTGCCAGCAGCGCTAAAGACAGGTTATACGACGAGCAGTACTTC	CASSAKDRLYDEQYF
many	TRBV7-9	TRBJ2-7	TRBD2	TGTGCCAGCAGTTTAGGCGGGGGGCCCTACGAGCAGTACTTC	CASSLGGGPYEQYF
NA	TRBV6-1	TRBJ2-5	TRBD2	TGTGCCAGCAGTGAATGGGGGGCTAGCGGGGTTTCGGAGACCCAGTACTTC	CASSEWGASGVSETQYF
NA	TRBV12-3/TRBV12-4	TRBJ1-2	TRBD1	TGTGCCAGCAGGCGACAGGGGTTAGGCTATGGCTACACCTTC	CASRRQGLGYGYTF
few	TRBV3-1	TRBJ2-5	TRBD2	TGTGCCAGCAGCCGCAATAGCGGGCCAGAGACCCAGTACTTC	CASSRNSGPETQYF
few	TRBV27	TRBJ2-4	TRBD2	TGTGCCAGCAGTAACACAGCCGGGACTAGCGGGTCCCACATTCAGTACTTC	CASSNTAGTSGSHIQYF
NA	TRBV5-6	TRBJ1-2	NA	TGTGCCAGCAGCCCCGAGGGAAGGGCCAACTATGGCTACACCTTC	CASSPEGRANYGYTF
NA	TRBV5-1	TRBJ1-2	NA	TGCGCCAGCAGCGCAACCTTCTATGGCTACACCTTC	CASSATFYGYTF
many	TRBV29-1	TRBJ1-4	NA	TGCAGCGTTGCTCCAACTAATGAAAAACTGTTTTTT	CSVAPTNEKLFF
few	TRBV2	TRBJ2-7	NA	TGTGCCAGCAACCTCGCGTCCGGGACACCAACCTACGAGCAGTACTTC	CASNLASGTPTYEQYF
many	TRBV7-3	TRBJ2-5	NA	TGTGCCAGCAGCTTACGGGACCTAGGACAAGAGACCCAGTACTTC	CASSLRDLGQETQYF
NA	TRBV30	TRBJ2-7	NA	TGTCCCTGGAGCCGGATCAACGAGCAGTACTTC	CPWSRINEQYF
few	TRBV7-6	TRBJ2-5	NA	TGTGCCAGCAGCCACCTCCCATGGGGGGAGACCCAGTACTTC	CASSHLPWGETQYF